This T cell receptor beta chain was sequenced during a study of cytomegalovirus exposure and HLA in healthy donors. V lost 0 bases to trimming and J lost 2 bases, with 7 bases between them. The CDR3 spans 14 residues. CDR1 and CDR2 (germline): MNHEY, SMNVEV (reference sequence). Points on this clone: What it binds is not known.

Broader study findings: More than 15,000 TCR beta sequences were associated with HLA alleles at 0.05 false discovery rate in a later analysis.

It was with 60 Vbeta and 13 Jbeta primers that the PCR ran. Only in-frame clones appear in the TCRdb table, and some are missing; sequencing was by immunoSEQ multiplex PCR. The sample data list 40,000 to 65,000 clones. The receptor was isolated from a man in his forties in good health and CMV-seropositive. The V gene is TRBV27, the J gene TRBJ1-2; a possible D gene is TRBD1 (6 bases). Specimen: PBMCs. Written as DNA, the CDR3 is TGTGCCAGCAGTTTATCACAGGGCAACTATGGCTACACCTTC. This gives the protein CASSLSQGNYGYTF.